A selection of T cell receptor beta chains follows, all from one sample in a study of regulatory T cells in long-lasting Graves disease. TCRdb passed the multiplex PCR reads through MiXCR, listing each CDR3 protein once. The data contain approximately 380,000 distinct CDR3 sequences, around 21% of them seen just once; the ten biggest clones take up less than 25%. The source was peripheral blood mononuclear cells (PBMCs), collected when the disease was refractory, from a patient treated with antithyroid drugs. These receptors came from a female donor with Graves disease. CDR3s include the opening cysteine and the closing phenylalanine or tryptophan. The D gene is left open where the match is weak. Clone sizes are given selectively: once, few, many, or a class where the clone is expanded.

abundance,j_gene,v_gene,d_gene,CDR3nt,CDR3aa
NA,TRBJ2-2,TRBV12-3/TRBV12-4,TRBD2,TGTGCCAGCAGTCCCTCGGACCTCAGGACTAGCGAGTACACCGGGGAGCTGTTTTTT,CASSPSDLRTSEYTGELFF
many,TRBJ2-7,TRBV6-5,NA,TGTGCCAGCAGTTACTCGGTGCCGGGACAAGGGAGCTCCTACGAGCAGTACTTC,CASSYSVPGQGSSYEQYF
many,TRBJ2-7,TRBV20-1,NA,TGCAGTGCTAGAGCGCAGGGAGTCTCCTACGAGCAGTACTTC,CSARAQGVSYEQYF
NA,TRBJ2-7,TRBV5-1,NA,TGCGCCAGCAGCTTGGAAGGTGGCAGGGCGACCGAGCAGTACTTC,CASSLEGGRATEQYF
few,TRBJ1-1,TRBV24-1,NA,TGTGCCACCAGTGACGGGTACACTGAAGCTTTCTTT,CATSDGYTEAFF
NA,TRBJ1-1,TRBV6-2/TRBV6-3,TRBD1,TGTGCCAGCAGGGAGACAGGGACCATTGAAGCTTTCTTT,CASRETGTIEAFF
few,TRBJ1-1,TRBV6-2/TRBV6-3,TRBD1,TGTGCCAGCAGTTACGGACAGGGGTCGAACACTGAAGCTTTCTTT,CASSYGQGSNTEAFF
few,TRBJ2-2,TRBV28,TRBD1,TGTGCCAGCAGTCTAAGGACAGGGGGAACCGGGGAGCTGTTTTTT,CASSLRTGGTGELFF
NA,TRBJ1-2,TRBV30,NA,TGTGCCTGGAGTGTAGTACCATATGGCTACACCTTC,CAWSVVPYGYTF
NA,TRBJ2-5,TRBV4-1,NA,TGCGCCAGCAGCCCAGTCTACAGGGAAATGGAGACCCAGTACTTC,CASSPVYREMETQYF
NA,TRBJ1-1,TRBV5-1,NA,TGCGCCAGCAGCTTGGAAGGGCCCCGGGAGACTGAAGCTTTCTTT,CASSLEGPRETEAFF
NA,TRBJ2-7,TRBV20-1,NA,TGCAGTGCTAAAAGACCGAGGTGGGATTCGCAAGAGCAGTACTTC,CSAKRPRWDSQEQYF
many,TRBJ2-5,TRBV30,TRBD1,TGTGCCTGGAGTGCCGGGGACAGGGCCCAAGAGACCCAGTACTTC,CAWSAGDRAQETQYF
many,TRBJ2-7,TRBV5-5,NA,TGTGCCAGCAGCCTGGACCCCTTCTCCTACGAGCAGTACTTC,CASSLDPFSYEQYF
NA,TRBJ2-1,TRBV28,NA,TGTGCCAGCAGGGTTAGCCGTATAAATTACAATGAGCAGTTCTTC,CASRVSRINYNEQFF
NA,TRBJ2-7,TRBV14,NA,TGTGCCAGCAGCTCAGGGGAAGACTACGAGCAGTACTTC,CASSSGEDYEQYF
NA,TRBJ2-7,TRBV5-1,NA,TGCGCCAGCAGCTTCAAGACAAATTACGAGCAGTACTTC,CASSFKTNYEQYF
NA,TRBJ2-2,TRBV20-1,TRBD2,TGCAGTGTTACAAGACTAGCGGGGTCTAGCACCGGGGAGCTGTTTTTT,CSVTRLAGSSTGELFF
NA,TRBJ2-7,TRBV7-9,NA,TGTGCCAGCAGCTTTGTAGCGTACGAGCAGTACTTC,CASSFVAYEQYF
many,TRBJ1-6,TRBV12-3/TRBV12-4,NA,TGTGCCAGCAGTTTAACCGGGGCAAGTTCACCCCTCCACTTT,CASSLTGASSPLHF
many,TRBJ2-7,TRBV20-1,NA,TGCAGTGCTAGAGATCGTAACAGGGACGAGCAGTACTTC,CSARDRNRDEQYF
NA,TRBJ2-5,TRBV5-4,NA,TGTGCCAGCAGCTTGGATGGAGGGTTGAGGGAGACCCAGTACTTC,CASSLDGGLRETQYF
NA,TRBJ2-7,TRBV29-1,NA,TGCAGCGGCTCGAACGGTTACGAGCAGTACTTC,CSGSNGYEQYF
many,TRBJ1-6,TRBV27,NA,TGTGCCAGCAGCCGCAACAGCGGACATAATTCACCCCTCCACTTT,CASSRNSGHNSPLHF
many,TRBJ2-5,TRBV28,NA,TGTGCAACCGTAGCTGCCCCGCAAGAGACCCAGTACTTC,CATVAAPQETQYF
few,TRBJ2-6,TRBV29-1,NA,TGCAGCGCACTCACCCCGGGCCCTAGCTCTGGGGCCAACGTCCTGACTTTC,CSALTPGPSSGANVLTF
NA,TRBJ2-3,TRBV18,NA,TGTGCCAGCTCACCACTAGGACTAACGAGCACAGATACGCAGTATTTT,CASSPLGLTSTDTQYF
NA,TRBJ1-2,TRBV30,NA,TGTGCCTGGAGTCTGACCCCAGGGTCGGCCTATGGCTACACCTTC,CAWSLTPGSAYGYTF
many,TRBJ2-2,TRBV12-3/TRBV12-4,NA,TGTGCCAGCAGTCCACAGGGACGAGCGGCCGGGGAGCTGTTTTTT,CASSPQGRAAGELFF
many,TRBJ1-1,TRBV6-5,NA,TGTGCCAGCAGTTACTCCGGGAAGAACACTGAAGCTTTCTTT,CASSYSGKNTEAFF
few,TRBJ2-7,TRBV7-9,NA,TGTGCCAGCTCGAGAGACGAGCAGTACTTC,CASSRDEQYF
NA,TRBJ1-1,TRBV19,NA,TGTGCCAGTAGTGGGATGAGGTCTGAAGCTTTCTTT,CASSGMRSEAFF
many,TRBJ1-2,TRBV3-1,TRBD1,TGTGCCAGCAGCCAAGGACCAGGGGACAGGACTAACTATGGCTACACCTTC,CASSQGPGDRTNYGYTF
once,TRBJ2-2,TRBV5-1,TRBD1,TGCGCCAGCAGCACCGACAGGGGCTCGAGCACCGGGGAGCTGTTTTTT,CASSTDRGSSTGELFF
NA,TRBJ2-7,TRBV6-1,NA,TGTGCCAGCATGGTAGGACGCGACTTCTACGAGCAGTACTTC,CASMVGRDFYEQYF
many,TRBJ2-5,TRBV2,TRBD2,TGTGCCAGCAGTGATTCACTAGCGGGAGCCGGGCAAGAGACCCAGTACTTC,CASSDSLAGAGQETQYF
NA,TRBJ2-5,TRBV11-1,TRBD2,TGTGCCAGCAGCCCACGACTAGCGGGATTCCTTAGGGAGACCCAGTACTTC,CASSPRLAGFLRETQYF
many,TRBJ1-4,TRBV27,NA,TGTGCCAGCAGTTTATCGGAGACAGGAAGGCACGAAAAACTGTTTTTT,CASSLSETGRHEKLFF
many,TRBJ2-7,TRBV20-1,NA,TGCAGTGCTAGAGATTGGACCGAGCAGTACTTC,CSARDWTEQYF
many,TRBJ2-7,TRBV7-9,NA,TGTGCCAGCAGCCCATCTAGGTCTGGCTCCTACGAGCAGTACTTC,CASSPSRSGSYEQYF
many,TRBJ2-7,TRBV7-2,NA,TGTGCCAGCAGCTTAGTTGGCGGGGACCCCGAGCAGTACTTC,CASSLVGGDPEQYF
NA,TRBJ2-5,TRBV24-1,NA,TGTGCCACCAGTGAGGGCCCCCACGGACTTGAAGAGACCCAGTACTTC,CATSEGPHGLEETQYF
few,TRBJ2-7,TRBV6-1,TRBD1,TGTGCCAGCAGAGGGGGACAGGCCCAATACGAGCAGTACTTC,CASRGGQAQYEQYF
few,TRBJ1-1,TRBV7-3,NA,TGTGCCAGCAGGCCTACAGCCGATGTGAACACTGAAGCTTTCTTT,CASRPTADVNTEAFF
few,TRBJ1-6,TRBV6-1,NA,TGTGCCAGCAGTGAAATTGTACAGGCGGGATCGCCCCTCCACTTT,CASSEIVQAGSPLHF
NA,TRBJ2-7,TRBV9,TRBD1,TGTGCCAGCAGCCCCGAAGGCAGGGGGTACGAGCAGTACTTC,CASSPEGRGYEQYF
many,TRBJ1-2,TRBV28,NA,TGTGCCAGCAGTTTCGGCCAGACAGTCCCCTATGGCTACACCTTC,CASSFGQTVPYGYTF
few,TRBJ1-1,TRBV4-2,TRBD1,TGTGCCAGCAGCCTAGGACAGGGGATTTATATGGACACTGAAGCTTTCTTT,CASSLGQGIYMDTEAFF
NA,TRBJ2-7,TRBV20-1,NA,TGCAGTGCTAGCCGATACCGGGCTTCCGATTTCTACGAGCAGTACTTC,CSASRYRASDFYEQYF
few,TRBJ1-2,TRBV11-1,TRBD1,TGTGCCAGCAGCATAGATGCCGGGACAGCCTTGGATGGCTACACCTTC,CASSIDAGTALDGYTF
many,TRBJ2-7,TRBV7-2,NA,TGTGCCAGCAGCCCGAACCGGGACACTCAGCAGTACTTC,CASSPNRDTQQYF